This T cell receptor beta chain stems from a study of CD8 T cells in ankylosing spondylitis. This clonotype was recorded a few times. A quantitative 5'-RACE method, one with molecular barcodes, was used to make TCR beta libraries. Using its own MiXCR run on the 5' RACE reads, TCRdb lists one record per CDR3 protein. The sample comprises fewer than 250,000 distinct CDR3 sequences, roughly a third of which are singletons, and about 4% rests with the top ten. Germline lookup yields CDR1 DFQATT and CDR2 SNEGSKA (reference sequence). Trimming left V 6 bases short and J 1 base short, with 16 bases between. The CDR3 length is 14 residues.

This chain links TRBV20-1 with TRBJ2-7; tentative D call: TRBD1 (7 bases). This clonotype was sampled from a male donor with ankylosing spondylitis or in good health (not recorded which). Sequenced: blood, either unsorted or a sorted T cell fraction (not recorded which). The CDR3 here is CSAEGWDSSYEQYF. The CDR3 DNA reads as TGCAGTGCGGAGGGGTGGGACAGTTCCTACGAGCAGTACTTC.